This TCR beta chain was observed in a study of T-cell reconstitution after alpha-beta-depleted transplantation in children. In the case of this clonotype: The antigen is not known.

In germline, CDR1 is SGHDN, CDR2 FVKESK. V lost 2 bases and J 10 bases, leaving 9 bases between the germline ends. This CDR3 is 13 amino acids long. Points from the study as a whole: Surviving recipient T cells and thymic progenitors underlay high day-60 TCRbeta diversity in some patients. About two months after transplant, alpha-beta T cells reportedly came from several hundred expanded graft clones. When one year had passed after transplant, most T-cell counts and diversity came from newly produced T cells.

Preparation of the TCRbeta library was carried out with unique molecular identifiers. TCRdb reanalysed the PCR reads using MiXCR and keeps one entry per CDR3 protein. The sample carries about 460,000 distinct CDR3 sequences, 10% to 12% recorded once. This specimen was PBMCs, mostly from graft donor cells, taken 180 days after TCRalphabeta/CD19-depleted stem cell transplant. The chain is built from TRBV14 and TRBJ1-6; D remains unclear. The receptor's source is a female patient aged 2-15 years who had a stem cell transplant for aplastic anemia, so the T cells may come from the graft donor. CDR3 region: CASSQTGRSPLHF. Written as DNA, the CDR3 is TGTGCCAGCAGCCAAACCGGACGCTCACCCCTCCACTTT.